The T cell receptor beta chain described here comes from a study of blood T cell repertoires in COVID-19. The wider study: Acute-phase and convalescent COVID-19 samples originated in the United States, Italy and Spain. T cells, B-cell-depleted T cells, or PBMCs supplied cDNA or gDNA.

The CDR3 sequence is 15 residues long. Germline-derived CDR1 and CDR2 are MNHEY and SVGAGI. With V trimmed by 5 bases and J by 6 bases, 13 bases remained unmatched. Per the original data handling: Reference gene primers were amplified, and this amplification served to estimate nucleated cell counts. The repertoire was sequenced with immunoSEQ multiplex PCR; TCRdb's copy has only in-frame clones and lacks some. V, J and clone size are taken as reported in that table, and D and trimming were inferred from the DNA itself. The data show tens of thousands of clones, over 75% seen once. The receptor's source is a human donor in a cohort sampled during active COVID-19. The sequencing input was peripheral blood. The gene calls are TRBV6-5 and TRBJ2-7, with TRBD2 identical over 7 bases. Here the CDR3 reads CASSRRGSGVTEQYF. CDR3 DNA sequence: TGTGCCAGCAGTCGCCGTGGCAGCGGGGTAACCGAGCAGTACTTC.